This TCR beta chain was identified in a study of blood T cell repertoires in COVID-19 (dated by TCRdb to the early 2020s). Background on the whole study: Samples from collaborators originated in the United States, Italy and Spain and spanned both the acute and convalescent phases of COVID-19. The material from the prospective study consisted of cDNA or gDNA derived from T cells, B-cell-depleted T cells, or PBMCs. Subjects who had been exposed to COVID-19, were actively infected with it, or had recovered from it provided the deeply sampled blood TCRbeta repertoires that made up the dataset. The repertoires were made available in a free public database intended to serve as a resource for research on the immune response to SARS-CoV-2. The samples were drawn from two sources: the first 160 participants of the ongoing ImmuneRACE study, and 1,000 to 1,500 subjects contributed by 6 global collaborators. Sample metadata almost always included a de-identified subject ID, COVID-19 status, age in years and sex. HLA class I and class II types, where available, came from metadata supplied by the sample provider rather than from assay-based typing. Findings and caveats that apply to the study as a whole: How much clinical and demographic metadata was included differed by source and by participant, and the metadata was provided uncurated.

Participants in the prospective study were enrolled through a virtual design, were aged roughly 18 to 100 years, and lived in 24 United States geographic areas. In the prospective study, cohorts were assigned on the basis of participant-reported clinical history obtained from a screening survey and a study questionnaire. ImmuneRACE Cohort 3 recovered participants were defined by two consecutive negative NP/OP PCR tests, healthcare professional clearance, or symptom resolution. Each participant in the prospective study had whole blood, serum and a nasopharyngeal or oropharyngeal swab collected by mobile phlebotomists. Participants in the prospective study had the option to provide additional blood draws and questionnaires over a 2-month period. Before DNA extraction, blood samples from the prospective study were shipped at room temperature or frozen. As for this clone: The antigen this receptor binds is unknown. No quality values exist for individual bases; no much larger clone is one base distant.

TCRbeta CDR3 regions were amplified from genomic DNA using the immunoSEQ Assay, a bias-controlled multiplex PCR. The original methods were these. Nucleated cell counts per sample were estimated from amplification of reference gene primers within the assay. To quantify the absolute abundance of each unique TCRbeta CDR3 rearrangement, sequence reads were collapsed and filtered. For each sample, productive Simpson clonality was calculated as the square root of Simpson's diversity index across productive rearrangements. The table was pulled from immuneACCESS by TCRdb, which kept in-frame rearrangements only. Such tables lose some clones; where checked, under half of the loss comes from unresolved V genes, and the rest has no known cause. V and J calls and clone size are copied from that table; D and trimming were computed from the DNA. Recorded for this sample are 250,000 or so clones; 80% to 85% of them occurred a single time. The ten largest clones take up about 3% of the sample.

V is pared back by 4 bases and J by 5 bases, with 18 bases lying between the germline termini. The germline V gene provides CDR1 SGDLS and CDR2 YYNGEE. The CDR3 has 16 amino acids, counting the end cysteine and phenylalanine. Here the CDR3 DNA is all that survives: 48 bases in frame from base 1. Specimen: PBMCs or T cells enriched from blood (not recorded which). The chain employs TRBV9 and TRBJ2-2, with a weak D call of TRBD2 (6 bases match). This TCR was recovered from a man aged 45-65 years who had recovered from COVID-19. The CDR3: CASSPGGFLMTGELFF. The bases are TGTGCCAGCAGCCCCGGGGGATTCTTGATGACCGGGGAGCTGTTTTTT.